This is a list of T cell receptor beta chains from one sample in a study of blood T cell repertoires in COVID-19. TCRdb's copy holds only in-frame clones and misses some; the assay was immunoSEQ multiplex PCR. This table holds under 200,000 clones, approximately 87% found once. The sequenced sample consisted of peripheral blood. The receptors derive from a woman aged 60-70 years with COVID-19, enrolled during active disease. The CDR3 runs from the conserved cysteine through the conserved F or W. Each record gives: V gene, clone size, D gene, J gene, CDR3 DNA, CDR3 protein. The D gene is left open where the match is weak. Expanded clones get a size class; other rows say once, few or many, or leave the size out.

TRBV7-2	NA	NA	TRBJ2-1	TGTGCCAGCAGCTTAGTGAGGGCAGGGAGGTACAATGAGCAGTTCTTC	CASSLVRAGRYNEQFF
TRBV18	NA	TRBD1	TRBJ1-2	TGTGCCAGCTCACTCCTCCAGGGGGTAAATGGCTACACCTTC	CASSLLQGVNGYTF
TRBV4-2	NA	TRBD1	TRBJ1-3	TGTGCCAGCAGCCCGGGGACAGGGAGTGGAAACACCATATATTTT	CASSPGTGSGNTIYF
TRBV25-1	NA	NA	TRBJ2-2	TGTGCCAGCAGTGCGGGGGGCATGAACACCGGGGAGCTGTTTTTT	CASSAGGMNTGELFF
TRBV4-1	few	NA	TRBJ1-1	TGCGCCAGCAGCCAAGGTAGGGACATAAGGAACACTGAAGCTTTCTTT	CASSQGRDIRNTEAFF
TRBV11-3	NA	TRBD1	TRBJ1-1	TGTGCCAGCAGCTACAGGACTAGACAGGGGGCATCGAGAGCTTTCTTT	CASSYRTRQGASRAFF
TRBV19	NA	NA	TRBJ2-3	TGTGCCAGTAGTATGGCGCAGGGGGGAGATACGCAGTATTTT	CASSMAQGGDTQYF
TRBV2	many	TRBD1	TRBJ2-4	TGTGCCAGCAGGATGGACAGGCCTGAGGCCAAAAACATTCAGTACTTC	CASRMDRPEAKNIQYF
TRBV24-1	NA	TRBD1	TRBJ2-1	TGTGCCACCAGTGATACGGCAGGGGGCCCTTACAATGAGCAGTTCTTC	CATSDTAGGPYNEQFF
TRBV25-1	NA	TRBD2	TRBJ2-1	TGTGCCAGCAGAGATATAGCGGGCGAGCGGAACAATGAGCAGTTCTTC	CASRDIAGERNNEQFF
TRBV6-6	once	NA	TRBJ1-1	TGTGCCAGCACCGCCCGCAGGGGCGCGATGAACACTGAAGCTTTCTTT	CASTARRGAMNTEAFF
TRBV12-3/TRBV12-4	NA	NA	TRBJ1-1	TGTGCCAGCAGACAGGGATCAGTGGCTTTCTTT	CASRQGSVAFF
TRBV5-1	NA	TRBD2	TRBJ2-7	TGCGCCAGCAGCCCATGGACTAGCTCCTACGAGCAGTACTTC	CASSPWTSSYEQYF
TRBV5-1	NA	NA	TRBJ2-7	TGCGCCAGCAGCTTGGACACCCAGTCAAGATCCTACGAGCAGTACTTC	CASSLDTQSRSYEQYF
TRBV6-5	NA	NA	TRBJ1-5	TGTGCCGCGGGGAGGGATCAGCCCCAGCATTTT	CAAGRDQPQHF
TRBV5-6	NA	NA	TRBJ2-5	TGTGCCAGCAGCTTGCTAGCGTCAGGAGGGTTAGGAGAGACCCAGTACTTC	CASSLLASGGLGETQYF
TRBV6-5	NA	NA	TRBJ1-1	TGTGCCAGCAGGAACAGGGTTAACACTGAAGCTTTCTTT	CASRNRVNTEAFF
TRBV15	NA	TRBD1	TRBJ2-1	TGTGCCACCAGCAGGCCGGGGACAGGGGAAGTCAATGAGCAGTTCTTC	CATSRPGTGEVNEQFF
TRBV5-1	few	TRBD1	TRBJ2-1	TGCGCCAGCAGCATTGGACAGGGGAACAATGAGCAGTTCTTC	CASSIGQGNNEQFF
TRBV6-5	once	NA	TRBJ1-2	TGTGCCAGCAGGGGCCAGGGGAAAGACTATGGCTACACCTTC	CASRGQGKDYGYTF
TRBV7-9	NA	TRBD2	TRBJ2-7	TGTGCCAGCAGCTTAGGGAGCGGGAGCGAGCAGTACTTC	CASSLGSGSEQYF
TRBV6-5	once	TRBD1	TRBJ2-2	TGTGCCAGCAGTTCCGGCAGGGGGCCCACCGGGGAGCTGTTTTTT	CASSSGRGPTGELFF
TRBV5-1	NA	NA	TRBJ2-5	TGCGCCAGCAGCTTGGGGCGGGGAGTTCGAGAGACCCAGTACTTC	CASSLGRGVRETQYF
TRBV6-2/TRBV6-3	NA	TRBD2	TRBJ2-1	TGTGCCAGCAGCCACCCCGGGGGGTACAATGAGCAGTTCTTC	CASSHPGGYNEQFF
TRBV27	NA	TRBD1	TRBJ2-7	TGTGCCAGCAGTTTAGGACAGGACTACGAGCAGTACTTC	CASSLGQDYEQYF
TRBV15	NA	TRBD2	TRBJ2-1	TGTGCCACCTCTAGCGGGAGGGCCCGAGAGCAGTTCTTC	CATSSGRAREQFF
TRBV12-3/TRBV12-4	NA	NA	TRBJ1-3	TGTGCCAGCAGCCCAGGTGCGGGAAACACCATATATTTT	CASSPGAGNTIYF
TRBV3-1/TRBV3-2	once	TRBD2	TRBJ2-3	TGTGCCAGCAGCTATGGACTAGCGGGAGAGCCAGATACGCAGTATTTT	CASSYGLAGEPDTQYF
TRBV5-1	NA	TRBD1	TRBJ2-7	TGCGCCAGCAGCCCAACCGGGACAGCCTCCTACGAGCAGTACTTC	CASSPTGTASYEQYF